The 18 T cell receptor beta chains reported below all come from one sample, sequenced in a study of PD-L1 blockade in urothelial cancer. Repertoires were generated with immunoSEQ multiplex PCR, while TCRdb's copy carries only in-frame clones and drops some. In the table there are fewer than 30,000 clones, around 82% of which are singletons. The sequencing here drew on PBMCs, taken around atezolizumab (anti-PD-L1) treatment. The origin of the receptors is a man aged 65 to 79 with urothelial cancer.

The rearrangement links TRBV4-1 to TRBJ1-2, with D perhaps TRBD1 (6 bases). The CDR3 spans 15 residues. The germline V gene has CDR1 MGHRA and CDR2 YSYEKL. V lost 2 bases to trimming and J lost 2 bases, with 12 bases between them. The CDR3 reads CASSQTDRINYGYTF. The CDR3 coding sequence is TGCGCCAGCAGCCAAACGGACAGAATAAACTATGGCTACACCTTC.

J is TRBJ2-5 and V is TRBV2; TRBD2 matches 7 bases. Germline V lookup: CDR1 SNHLY, CDR2 FYNNEI. Trimming removed 1 base from V and 5 bases from J; junction bases left unmatched: 10. The CDR3 runs 16 residues. CDR3: CASSEGPGGLGETQYF. CDR3 in DNA: TGTGCCAGCAGTGAAGGACCGGGAGGCCTGGGGGAGACCCAGTACTTC.

The genes are TRBV29-1 and TRBJ2-7; 8 bases are shared with TRBD1. Germline values: CDR1 SQVTM, CDR2 ANQGSEA. Trimming removed 7 bases from V and 2 bases from J; junction bases left unmatched: 10. The CDR3 length is 14 residues. CDR3 loop: CSGARDRPPYEQYF. The CDR3 nucleotides are TGCAGCGGGGCCCGGGACAGGCCTCCCTACGAGCAGTACTTC.

The CDR3 region is CASSQDARGTTYEQYF. CDR3 DNA: TGCGCCAGCAGCCAAGATGCGAGGGGGACAACCTACGAGCAGTACTTC. This chain uses TRBV4-1 with TRBJ2-7, with D tentatively TRBD1 (6 bases). The V end was cut by 0 bases, the J end by 2 bases, with 14 bases between. The CDR3 is 16 residues long. Germline CDR1 and CDR2: MGHRA and YSYEKL.

The chain has TRBV2 and TRBJ1-5; 7 bases are a match to TRBD1. This CDR3 spans 15 amino acids. Germline CDR1 and CDR2: SNHLY and FYNNEI. Germline trimming cut 1 base from V and 5 bases from J; bases unmatched to any gene: 5. CDR3: CASSEEGTEDQPQHF. The CDR3 DNA is TGTGCCAGCAGTGAAGAGGGGACAGAGGATCAGCCCCAGCATTTT.

The J gene is TRBJ2-7, the V gene TRBV11-2; the match to TRBD2 covers 12 bases. In germline, CDR1 is SGHAT, CDR2 FQNNGV. This CDR3 has 14 amino acids. Germline trimming cut 5 bases from V and 3 bases from J; bases unmatched to any gene: 2. The CDR3, as DNA: TGTGCCAGCAGCGCGACTAGCGGGAGCTACGAGCAGTACTTC. This sequence encodes CASSATSGSYEQYF.

V usage is TRBV28 and J usage is TRBJ2-7, with TRBD2 as a possible D gene (6 bases). The CDR3 runs 13 residues. The V gene lost 4 bases and the J gene lost 7 bases, with 14 bases spanning the gap. Germline V gene lookup returns CDR1 MDHEN and CDR2 SYDVKM. The CDR3 sequence: CASSSGWAGEQYF. The CDR3 DNA follows: TGTGCCAGCAGTTCCGGGTGGGCGGGGGAGCAGTACTTC.

Here the CDR3 reads CATLSGEGGELFF. The CDR3 region has the DNA TGCGCCACCTTATCCGGAGAAGGCGGGGAGCTGTTTTTT. The chain combines TRBV10-2 with TRBJ2-2; D is unclear. V lost 10 bases, J lost 7 bases, and 16 bases lay in between. This CDR3 is built from 13 residues. Looked up from germline, CDR1 is WSHSY and CDR2 is SAAADI.

V and J are TRBV6-6 and TRBJ2-5, with D unclear. V lost 4 bases to trimming and J lost 1 base, with 10 bases between them. This CDR3 contains 14 residues. Germline assignment: CDR1 MNHNY and CDR2 SVGAGI (reference sequence). CDR3 region: CASSSRSAQETQYF. CDR3 bases: TGTGCCAGCAGTTCACGGTCCGCCCAAGAGACCCAGTACTTC.

The CDR3: CASSLQATNEKLFF. The CDR3 nucleotides read TGCGCCAGCAGCTTACAGGCGACTAATGAAAAACTGTTTTTT. The rearrangement uses TRBV5-1 and TRBJ1-4; perhaps TRBD1 as D (5 bases). This CDR3 comprises 14 residues. The V and J ends lost 2 bases and 2 bases respectively, with 7 bases between them. Germline lookup yields CDR1 SGHRS and CDR2 YFSETQ.

The chain has TRBV5-1 and TRBJ1-1; D not certain. The length of the CDR3 is 14 residues. V lost 3 bases, J lost 1 base, and 10 bases lay in between. CDR1 and CDR2 (germline): SGHRS, YFSETQ. The CDR3, as DNA: TGCGCCAGCAGCTCCAAACAAGAGAACACTGAAGCTTTCTTT. Its protein product is CASSSKQENTEAFF.

This chain connects TRBV5-1 to TRBJ2-3; D gene uncertain. Germline V lookup: CDR1 SGHRS, CDR2 YFSETQ. V lost 1 base to trimming and J lost 5 bases, with 2 bases between them. There are 11 residues in the CDR3. CDR3 sequence reads: CASSLQDTQYF. The CDR3 bases are TGCGCCAGCAGCTTGCAAGATACGCAGTATTTT.

This clone was recorded only once. The J gene is TRBJ1-4, the V gene TRBV19; D is unclear. Per the germline V gene, CDR1 is LNHDA and CDR2 is SQIVND (reference sequence). The CDR3 covers 13 residues. Trimming removed 4 bases from V and 7 bases from J, with 10 bases in between. The CDR3 region has the DNA TGTGCCAGTAGTACCGGGAAAGGTGAAAAACTGTTTTTT. Translated, it gives CASSTGKGEKLFF.

The V and J genes are TRBV2 and TRBJ2-1, with 10 positions matching TRBD2. Per germline, CDR1 SNHLY and CDR2 FYNNEI. This CDR3 is 17 amino acids long. Trimming cost V 3 bases and J 8 bases; bases outside gene matches: 13. The CDR3 sequence is CASSDPRTSGKPHEQFF. In DNA, the CDR3 is TGTGCCAGCAGTGACCCCCGGACTAGCGGAAAACCCCATGAGCAGTTCTTC.

In regard to this clone: A read error may produce the germline difference seen at one junction end. The CDR3 region is CASSLNRQQGALVF. The CDR3 DNA reads as TGTGCCAGCAGCCTAAATCGTCAACAGGGGGCCCTAGTCTTC. The V and J genes are TRBV14 and TRBJ2-1; 9 nucleotides match TRBD1. This CDR3 comprises 14 residues. CDR1 is SGHDN and CDR2 is FVKESK in the germline V gene.

CDR3 nucleotides: TGTGCCACCAGCAGAGATTCTTGGGCAGACTATGGCTACACCTTC. Amino acid sequence: CATSRDSWADYGYTF. This chain uses TRBV15 with TRBJ1-2; no clear D. Trimming left V 0 bases short and J 3 bases short, with 11 bases between. Germline V gene lookup returns CDR1 LNHNV and CDR2 YYDKDF (reference sequence). The length of the CDR3 is 15 residues.

The chain employs TRBV19 and TRBJ2-7; 9 bases map to TRBD1. The junction had 7 bases not matched to a gene; V was cut back by 8 bases and J by 2 bases. This CDR3 has 14 residues. Germline CDR1 LNHDA, CDR2 SQIVND (reference sequence). The CDR3, as DNA: TGTGCCAGTTATCCGACAGGGGGAACCTACGAGCAGTACTTC. As protein: CASYPTGGTYEQYF. The complete variable domain, with remaining parts taken from reference TRBV19 and TRBJ2-7, reads DGGITQSPKYLFRKEGQNVTLSCEQNLNHDAMYWYRQDPGQGLRLIYYSQIVNDFQKGDIAEGYSVSREKKESFPLTVTSAQKNPTAFYLCASYPTGGTYEQYFGPGTRLTVT.

The V and J genes are TRBV5-4 and TRBJ1-1; 9 nucleotides align to TRBD1. The germline gives CDR1 SGHNT, CDR2 YYREEE (reference sequence). V gave up 4 bases and J gave up 5 bases; unmatched junction bases: 9. There are 15 residues in the CDR3. The CDR3 loop is CASSAYTGGRTEAFF. The CDR3, as DNA: TGTGCCAGCAGCGCGTACACAGGGGGCCGAACTGAAGCTTTCTTT.